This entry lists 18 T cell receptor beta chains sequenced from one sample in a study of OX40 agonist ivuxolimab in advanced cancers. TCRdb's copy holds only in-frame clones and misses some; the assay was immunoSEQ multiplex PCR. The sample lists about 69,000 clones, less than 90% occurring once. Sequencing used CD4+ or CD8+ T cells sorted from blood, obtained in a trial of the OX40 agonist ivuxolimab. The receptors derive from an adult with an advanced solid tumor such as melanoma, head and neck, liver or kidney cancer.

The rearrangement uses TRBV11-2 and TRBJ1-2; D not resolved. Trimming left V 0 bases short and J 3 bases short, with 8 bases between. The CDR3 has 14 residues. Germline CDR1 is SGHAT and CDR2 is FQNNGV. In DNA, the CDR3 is TGTGCCAGCAGCTTAGAAGGGTTTCACTATGGCTACACCTTC. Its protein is CASSLEGFHYGYTF.

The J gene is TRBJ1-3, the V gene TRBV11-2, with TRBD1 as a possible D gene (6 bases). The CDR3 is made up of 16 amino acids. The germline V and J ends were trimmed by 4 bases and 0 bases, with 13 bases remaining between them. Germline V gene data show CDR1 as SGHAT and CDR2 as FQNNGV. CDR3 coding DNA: TGTGCCAGCAGCTCACAGGGCCCCTACTCTGGAAACACCATATATTTT. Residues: CASSSQGPYSGNTIYF. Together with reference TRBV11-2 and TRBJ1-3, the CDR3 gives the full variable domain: EAGVAQSPRYKIIEKRQSVAFWCNPISGHATLYWYQQILGQGPKLLIQFQNNGVVDDSQLPKDRFSAERLKGVDSTLKIQPAKLEDSAVYLCASSSQGPYSGNTIYFGEGSWLTVV.

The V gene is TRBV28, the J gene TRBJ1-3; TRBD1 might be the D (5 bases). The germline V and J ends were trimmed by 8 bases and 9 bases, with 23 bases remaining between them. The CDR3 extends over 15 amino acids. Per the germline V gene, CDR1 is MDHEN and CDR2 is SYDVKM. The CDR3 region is CASAGAWGSFGTIYF. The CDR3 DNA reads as TGTGCCAGCGCTGGGGCGTGGGGAAGTTTTGGCACCATATATTTT.

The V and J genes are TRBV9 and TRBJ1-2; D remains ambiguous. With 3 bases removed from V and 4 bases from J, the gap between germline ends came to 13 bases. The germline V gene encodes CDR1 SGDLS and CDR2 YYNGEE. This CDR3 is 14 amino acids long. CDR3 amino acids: CASSARPDLYGYTF. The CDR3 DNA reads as TGTGCCAGCAGCGCACGCCCGGACCTCTATGGCTACACCTTC.

The CDR3 nucleotides are TGTGCCAGCTCACGTTCGACAGGGGTCCTGGACGAGCAGTACTTC. Translated: CASSRSTGVLDEQYF. This chain links TRBV18 with TRBJ2-7; TRBD1 aligns across 8 bases. V lost 4 bases and J lost 5; bases outside the gene matches: 10. Per germline, CDR1 KGHSH and CDR2 LQKENI. The CDR3 has 15 residues.

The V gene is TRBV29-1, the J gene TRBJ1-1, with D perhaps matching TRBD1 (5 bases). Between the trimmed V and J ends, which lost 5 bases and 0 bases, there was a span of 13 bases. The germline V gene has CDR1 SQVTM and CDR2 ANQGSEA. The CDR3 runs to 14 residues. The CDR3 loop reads CSVYRQFLNTEAFF. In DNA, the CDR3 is TGCAGCGTTTACCGACAGTTCTTGAACACTGAAGCTTTCTTT.

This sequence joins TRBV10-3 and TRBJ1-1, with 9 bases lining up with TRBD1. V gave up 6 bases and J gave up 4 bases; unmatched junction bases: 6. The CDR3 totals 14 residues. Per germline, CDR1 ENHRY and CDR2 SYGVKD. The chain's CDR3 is CAISGTGMFTEAFF. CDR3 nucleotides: TGTGCCATCAGCGGGACAGGGATGTTCACTGAAGCTTTCTTT.

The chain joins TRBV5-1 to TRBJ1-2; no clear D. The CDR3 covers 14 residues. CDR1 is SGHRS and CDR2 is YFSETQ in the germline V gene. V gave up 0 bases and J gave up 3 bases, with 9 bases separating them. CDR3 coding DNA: TGCGCCAGCAGCTTGGGACGGGAATACTATGGCTACACCTTC. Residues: CASSLGREYYGYTF.

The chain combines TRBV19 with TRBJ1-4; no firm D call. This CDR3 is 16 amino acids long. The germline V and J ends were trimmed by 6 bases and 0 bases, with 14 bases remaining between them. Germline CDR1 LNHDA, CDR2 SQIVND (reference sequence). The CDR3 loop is CASSSEPFSTNEKLFF. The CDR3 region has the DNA TGTGCCAGTAGCTCAGAACCATTTTCAACTAATGAAAAACTGTTTTTT.

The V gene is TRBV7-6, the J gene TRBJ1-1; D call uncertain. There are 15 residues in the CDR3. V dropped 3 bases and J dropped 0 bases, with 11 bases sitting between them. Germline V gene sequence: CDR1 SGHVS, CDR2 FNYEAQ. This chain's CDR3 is CASSLGGVLNTEAFF. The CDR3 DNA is TGTGCCAGCAGCTTGGGCGGGGTACTGAACACTGAAGCTTTCTTT.

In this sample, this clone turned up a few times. The CDR3 reads CATSRAGTGSETQYF. The CDR3 DNA reads TGTGCCACCAGCAGAGCTGGGACAGGGTCGGAGACCCAGTACTTC. The gene calls are TRBV15 and TRBJ2-5, with 9 bases identical to TRBD1. The CDR3 extends over 15 amino acids. CDR1 is LNHNV, CDR2 YYDKDF, per germline (reference sequence). The V and J ends lost 1 base and 5 bases, in that order; junction bases with no gene match: 5.

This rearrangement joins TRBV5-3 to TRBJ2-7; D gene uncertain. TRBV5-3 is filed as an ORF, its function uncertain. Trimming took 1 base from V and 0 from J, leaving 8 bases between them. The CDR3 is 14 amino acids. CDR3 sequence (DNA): TGTGCCAGAAGCTTGTCACGGAGCTCCTACGAGCAGTACTTC. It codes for CARSLSRSSYEQYF.

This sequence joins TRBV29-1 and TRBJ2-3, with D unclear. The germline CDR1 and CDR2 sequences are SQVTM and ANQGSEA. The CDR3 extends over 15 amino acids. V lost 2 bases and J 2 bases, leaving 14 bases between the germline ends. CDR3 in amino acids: CSVELRQVATDTQYF. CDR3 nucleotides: TGCAGCGTTGAACTAAGGCAGGTCGCCACAGATACGCAGTATTTT.

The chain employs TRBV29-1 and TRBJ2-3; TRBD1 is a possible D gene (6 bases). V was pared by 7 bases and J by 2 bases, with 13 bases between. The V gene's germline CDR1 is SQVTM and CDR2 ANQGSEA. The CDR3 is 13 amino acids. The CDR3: CSALQGNTDTQYF. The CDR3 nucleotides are TGCAGCGCCCTACAGGGAAACACAGATACGCAGTATTTT.

The CDR3 is CASSIAFAGHYNEQFF. CDR3 coding DNA: TGTGCCAGTAGTATAGCATTCGCGGGGCACTACAATGAGCAGTTCTTC. The V call is TRBV19, the J call TRBJ2-1; a weak D match, TRBD2 (6 bases). CDR1 and CDR2 from the germline V gene are LNHDA and SQIVND (reference sequence). The CDR3 is 16 amino acids. V was cut by 1 base and J by 3 bases, with 13 bases left in between. The whole variable domain, filled in from reference TRBV19 and TRBJ2-1, reads DGGITQSPKYLFRKEGQNVTLSCEQNLNHDAMYWYRQDPGQGLRLIYYSQIVNDFQKGDIAEGYSVSREKKESFPLTVTSAQKNPTAFYLCASSIAFAGHYNEQFFGPGTRLTVL.

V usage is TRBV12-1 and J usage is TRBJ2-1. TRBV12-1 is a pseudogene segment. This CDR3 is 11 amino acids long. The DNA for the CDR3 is TGTGCCAGCAGCTTGCCCCATGAGCAGTTCTTC. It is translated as CASSLPHEQFF.

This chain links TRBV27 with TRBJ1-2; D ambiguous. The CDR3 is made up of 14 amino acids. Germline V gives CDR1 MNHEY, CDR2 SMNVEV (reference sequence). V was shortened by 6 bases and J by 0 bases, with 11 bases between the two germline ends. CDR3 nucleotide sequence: TGTGCCAGCAGGCCTTTCGACACTAACTATGGCTACACCTTC. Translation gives CASRPFDTNYGYTF.

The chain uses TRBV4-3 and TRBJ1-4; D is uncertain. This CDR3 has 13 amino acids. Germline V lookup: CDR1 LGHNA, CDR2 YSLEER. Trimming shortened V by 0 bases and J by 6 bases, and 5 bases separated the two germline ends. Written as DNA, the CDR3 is TGCGCCAGCAGCCAAGACAGATATGAAAAACTGTTTTTT. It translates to CASSQDRYEKLFF.